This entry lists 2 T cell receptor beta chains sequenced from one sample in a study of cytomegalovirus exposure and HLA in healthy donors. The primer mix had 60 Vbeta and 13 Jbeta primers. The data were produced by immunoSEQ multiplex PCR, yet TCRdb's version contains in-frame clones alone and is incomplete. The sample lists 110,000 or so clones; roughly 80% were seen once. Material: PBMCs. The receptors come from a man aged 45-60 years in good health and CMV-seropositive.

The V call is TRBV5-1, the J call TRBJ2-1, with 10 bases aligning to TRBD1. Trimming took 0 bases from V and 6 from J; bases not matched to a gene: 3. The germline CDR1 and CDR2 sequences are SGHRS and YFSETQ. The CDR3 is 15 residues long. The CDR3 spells CASSLVDRGVNEQFF. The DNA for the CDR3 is TGCGCCAGCAGCTTGGTGGACAGGGGGGTCAATGAGCAGTTCTTC.

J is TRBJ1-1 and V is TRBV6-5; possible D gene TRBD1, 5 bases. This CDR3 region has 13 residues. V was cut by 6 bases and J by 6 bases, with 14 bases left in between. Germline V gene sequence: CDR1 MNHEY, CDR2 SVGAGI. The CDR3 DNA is TGTGCCAGCAGCACCTCCCGGGGGGCTGAAGCTTTCTTT. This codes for CASSTSRGAEAFF.